Listed below are T cell receptor beta chains from one sample, sequenced in a study of CD8+ T cells in alopecia areata. Sequenced by immunoSEQ multiplex PCR; TCRdb stores in-frame clones only, minus some. The sample gives 150,000 or so clones, 40% to 50% of which show up once; about 6.3% is in the top ten. Sequenced material: CD4+ T cells sorted from blood. Receptors were obtained from a human donor with alopecia areata. Each CDR3 is given with its conserved first and last residue. D genes are given only for firm matches.

J gene	V gene	D gene	CDR3 protein
TRBJ1-1	TRBV30	-	CAWTRLNTEAFF
TRBJ2-3	TRBV29-1	-	CSGMGRIGGTQYF
TRBJ2-7	TRBV5-8	TRBD1	CASSVQGALREQYF
TRBJ1-4	TRBV29-1	TRBD1	CSVDFGTGNEKLFF
TRBJ2-2	TRBV18	TRBD1	CASSPVPGQGAGELFF
TRBJ1-1	TRBV5-1	TRBD1	CASSPDREGEAFF
TRBJ2-3	TRBV27	-	CASSLSQGRDTQYF
TRBJ2-6	TRBV29-1	-	CSVEAPGANVLTF
TRBJ1-5	TRBV7-8	TRBD1	CASSPDRGNNQPQHF
TRBJ2-5	TRBV29-1	-	CSVEFGETQYF
TRBJ2-2	TRBV7-9	-	CASSLVQRDTGELFF
TRBJ2-7	TRBV29-1	-	CSVGTSGSYEQYF
TRBJ2-5	TRBV7-2	-	CASSFRMEETQYF
TRBJ2-7	TRBV4-1	TRBD2	CASSQSGTSGIFEQYF
TRBJ2-7	TRBV29-1	-	CSVGGDYEQYF
TRBJ1-2	TRBV20-1	-	CSGKGVYGYTF